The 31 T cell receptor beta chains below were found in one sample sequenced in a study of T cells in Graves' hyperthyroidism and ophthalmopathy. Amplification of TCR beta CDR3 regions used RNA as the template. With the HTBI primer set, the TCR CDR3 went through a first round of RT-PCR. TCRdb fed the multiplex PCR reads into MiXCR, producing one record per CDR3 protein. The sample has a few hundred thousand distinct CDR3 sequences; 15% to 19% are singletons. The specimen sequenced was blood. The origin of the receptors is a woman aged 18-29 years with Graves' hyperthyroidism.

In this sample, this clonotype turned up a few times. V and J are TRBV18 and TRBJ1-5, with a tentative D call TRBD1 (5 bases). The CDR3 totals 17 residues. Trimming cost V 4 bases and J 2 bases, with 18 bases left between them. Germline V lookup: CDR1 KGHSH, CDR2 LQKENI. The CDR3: CASSQVQQVMGNQPQHF. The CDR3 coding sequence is TGTGCCAGCTCACAGGTACAACAGGTTATGGGCAATCAGCCCCAGCATTTT.

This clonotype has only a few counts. The CDR3 DNA sequence: TGTGCCAGCACGGGGTGGGAGGACGAGCAGTACTTC. Protein sequence: CASTGWEDEQYF. V is TRBV6-2 or TRBV6-3 and J is TRBJ2-7; perhaps TRBD2 as D (6 bases). Germline values: CDR1 MNHEY, CDR2 SVGEGT. Trimming took off 7 bases at V and 5 bases at J, with 12 bases between the two ends. The CDR3 covers 12 residues.

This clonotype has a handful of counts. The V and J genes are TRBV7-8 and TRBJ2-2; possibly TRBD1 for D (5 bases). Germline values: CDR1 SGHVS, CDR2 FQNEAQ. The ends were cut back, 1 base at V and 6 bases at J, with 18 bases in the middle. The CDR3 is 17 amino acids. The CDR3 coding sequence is TGTGCCAGCAGCTTAGTATCCAGGGAAGTGGGTGCCGGGGAGCTGTTTTTT. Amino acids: CASSLVSREVGAGELFF.

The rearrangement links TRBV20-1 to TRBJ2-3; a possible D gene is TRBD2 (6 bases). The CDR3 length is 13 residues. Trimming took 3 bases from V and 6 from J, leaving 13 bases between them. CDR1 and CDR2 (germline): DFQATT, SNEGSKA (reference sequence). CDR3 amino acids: CSASSGAIDTQYF. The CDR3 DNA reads TGCAGTGCTAGTAGCGGAGCTATCGATACGCAGTATTTT.

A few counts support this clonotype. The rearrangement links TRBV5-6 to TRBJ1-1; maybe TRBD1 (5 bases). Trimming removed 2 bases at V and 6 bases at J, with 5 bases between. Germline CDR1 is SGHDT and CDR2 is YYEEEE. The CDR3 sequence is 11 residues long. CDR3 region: CASSFRAEAFF. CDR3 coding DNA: TGTGCCAGCAGCTTCAGGGCTGAAGCTTTCTTT.

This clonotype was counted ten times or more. CDR3 region: CASSFFITSGSRNEQFF. Written as DNA, the CDR3 is TGTGCCAGCAGTTTTTTCATTACTAGCGGGAGTCGGAATGAGCAGTTCTTC. The rearrangement uses TRBV28 and TRBJ2-1; TRBD2 matches at 11 bases. The germline V gene encodes CDR1 MDHEN and CDR2 SYDVKM. The CDR3 loop spans 17 amino acids. Trimming cost V 3 bases and J 7 bases; bases outside gene matches: 11.

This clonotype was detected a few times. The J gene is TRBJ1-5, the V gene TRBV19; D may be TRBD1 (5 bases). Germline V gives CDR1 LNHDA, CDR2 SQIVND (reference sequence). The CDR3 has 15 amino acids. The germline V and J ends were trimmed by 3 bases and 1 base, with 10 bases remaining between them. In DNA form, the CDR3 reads TGTGCCAGTAGTATCGGGGGTAAGAGCAATCAGCCCCAGCATTTT. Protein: CASSIGGKSNQPQHF.

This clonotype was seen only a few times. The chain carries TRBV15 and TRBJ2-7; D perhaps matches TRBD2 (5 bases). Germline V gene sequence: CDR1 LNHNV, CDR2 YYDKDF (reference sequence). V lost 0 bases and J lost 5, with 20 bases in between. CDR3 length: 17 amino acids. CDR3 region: CATSRDKTWEGLDEQYF. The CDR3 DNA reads TGTGCCACCAGCAGAGATAAAACATGGGAAGGACTCGACGAGCAGTACTTC.

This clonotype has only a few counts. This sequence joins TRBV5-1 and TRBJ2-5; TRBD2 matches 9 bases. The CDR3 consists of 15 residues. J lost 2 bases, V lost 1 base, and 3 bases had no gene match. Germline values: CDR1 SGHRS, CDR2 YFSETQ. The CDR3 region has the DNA TGCGCCAGCAGCTTGAGCGGGGGGCCGCAAGAGACCCAGTACTTC. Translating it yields CASSLSGGPQETQYF.

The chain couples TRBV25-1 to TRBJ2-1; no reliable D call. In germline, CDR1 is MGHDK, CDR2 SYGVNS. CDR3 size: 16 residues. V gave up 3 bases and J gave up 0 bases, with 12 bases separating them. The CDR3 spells CASSDSKGLSYNEQFF. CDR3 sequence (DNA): TGTGCCAGCAGTGATAGTAAGGGCCTCTCCTACAATGAGCAGTTCTTC.

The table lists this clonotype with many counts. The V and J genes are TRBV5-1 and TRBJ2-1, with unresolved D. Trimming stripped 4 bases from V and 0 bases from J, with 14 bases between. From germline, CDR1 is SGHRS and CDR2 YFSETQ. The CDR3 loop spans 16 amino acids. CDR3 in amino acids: CASSITAASSYNEQFF. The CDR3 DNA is TGCGCCAGCAGCATTACGGCAGCCAGCTCCTACAATGAGCAGTTCTTC.

The CDR3 spells CASSPDGRVGEKLFF. DNA for the CDR3: TGTGCCAGCAGTCCGGACGGCCGGGTCGGCGAAAAACTGTTTTTT. This sequence joins TRBV2 and TRBJ1-4; D unresolved. Trimming removed 5 bases at V and 8 bases at J, with 18 bases between. The CDR3 has 15 amino acids. CDR1 is SNHLY and CDR2 is FYNNEI in the germline V gene.

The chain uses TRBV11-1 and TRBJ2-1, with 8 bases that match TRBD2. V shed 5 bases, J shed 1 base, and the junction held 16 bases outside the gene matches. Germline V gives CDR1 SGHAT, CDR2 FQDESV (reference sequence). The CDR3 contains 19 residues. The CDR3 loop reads CASSQGGLAQLGSYNEQFF. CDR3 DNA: TGTGCCAGCAGCCAGGGAGGACTAGCTCAACTCGGGTCCTACAATGAGCAGTTCTTC.

The CDR3 DNA reads TGCGCCAGCAGCCAGTCTTCCCTTCCACGCTATAATTCACCCCTCCACTTT. It translates to CASSQSSLPRYNSPLHF. J is TRBJ1-6 and V is TRBV4-1; D gene uncertain. Trimming removed 3 bases from V and 3 bases from J, with 15 bases in between. The CDR3 runs 17 residues. The germline V gene has CDR1 MGHRA and CDR2 YSYEKL.

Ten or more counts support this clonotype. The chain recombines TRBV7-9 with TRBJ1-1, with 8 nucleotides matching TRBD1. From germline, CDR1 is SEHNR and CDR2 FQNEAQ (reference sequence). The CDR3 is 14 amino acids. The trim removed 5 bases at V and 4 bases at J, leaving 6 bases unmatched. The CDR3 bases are TGTGCCAGCAGCCGAACAGGGGGAAGCACTGAAGCTTTCTTT. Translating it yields CASSRTGGSTEAFF.

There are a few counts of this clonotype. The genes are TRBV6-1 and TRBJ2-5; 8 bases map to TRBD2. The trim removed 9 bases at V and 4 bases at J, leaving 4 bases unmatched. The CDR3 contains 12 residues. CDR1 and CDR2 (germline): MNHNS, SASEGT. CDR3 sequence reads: CASRLARETQYF. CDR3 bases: TGTGCCAGTAGACTAGCGCGAGAGACCCAGTACTTC.

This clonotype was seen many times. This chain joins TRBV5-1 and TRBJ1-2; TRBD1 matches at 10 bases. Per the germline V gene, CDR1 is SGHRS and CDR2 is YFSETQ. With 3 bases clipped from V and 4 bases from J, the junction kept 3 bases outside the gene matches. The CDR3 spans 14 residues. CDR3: CASSSDRGGYGYTF. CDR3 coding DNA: TGCGCCAGCAGCTCGGACAGGGGGGGCTATGGCTACACCTTC.

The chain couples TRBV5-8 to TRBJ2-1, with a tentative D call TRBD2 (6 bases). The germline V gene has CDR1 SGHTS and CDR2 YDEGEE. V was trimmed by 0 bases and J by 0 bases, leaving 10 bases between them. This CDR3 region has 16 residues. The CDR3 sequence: CASSLEGRSSYNEQFF. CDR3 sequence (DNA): TGTGCCAGCAGCTTGGAAGGGAGGAGCTCCTACAATGAGCAGTTCTTC.

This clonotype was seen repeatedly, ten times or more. The CDR3 sequence: CSARVRKSSGRYTQYF. The CDR3 bases are TGCAGTGCTAGAGTTCGTAAGTCTAGCGGGAGGTATACGCAGTATTTT. The J gene is TRBJ2-3, the V gene TRBV20-1; TRBD2 matches at 11 bases. The germline gives CDR1 DFQATT, CDR2 SNEGSKA (reference sequence). This CDR3 contains 16 residues. The J segment lost 7 bases and the V segment lost 1 base, leaving 10 bases of the junction unmatched.

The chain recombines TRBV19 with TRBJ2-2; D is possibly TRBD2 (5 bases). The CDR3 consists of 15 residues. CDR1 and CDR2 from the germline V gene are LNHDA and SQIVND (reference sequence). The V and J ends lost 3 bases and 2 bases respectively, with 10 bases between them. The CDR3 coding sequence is TGTGCCAGTAGTATCCGAGGGAGTAACACCGGGGAGCTGTTTTTT. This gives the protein CASSIRGSNTGELFF.

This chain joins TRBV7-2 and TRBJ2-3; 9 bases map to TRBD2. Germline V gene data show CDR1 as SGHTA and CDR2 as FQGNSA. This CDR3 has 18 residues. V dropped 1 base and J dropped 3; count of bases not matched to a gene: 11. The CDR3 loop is CASSLVFGGGGRTDTQYF. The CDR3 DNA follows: TGTGCCAGCAGCTTAGTATTCGGCGGGGGGGGCCGGACAGATACGCAGTATTTT.

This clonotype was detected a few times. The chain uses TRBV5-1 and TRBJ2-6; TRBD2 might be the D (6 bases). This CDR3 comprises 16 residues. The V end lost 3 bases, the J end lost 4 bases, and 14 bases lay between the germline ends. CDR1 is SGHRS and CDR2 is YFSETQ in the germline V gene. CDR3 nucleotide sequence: TGCGCCAGCAGCTCCCTCGGGGGAAGAGGGGCCAACGTCCTGACTTTC. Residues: CASSSLGGRGANVLTF.

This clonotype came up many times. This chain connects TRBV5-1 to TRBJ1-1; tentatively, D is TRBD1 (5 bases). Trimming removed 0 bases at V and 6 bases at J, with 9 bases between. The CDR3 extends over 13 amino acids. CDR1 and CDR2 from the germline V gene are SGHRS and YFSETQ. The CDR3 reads CASSLEGVAEAFF. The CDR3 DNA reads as TGCGCCAGCAGCTTGGAAGGGGTTGCTGAAGCTTTCTTT.

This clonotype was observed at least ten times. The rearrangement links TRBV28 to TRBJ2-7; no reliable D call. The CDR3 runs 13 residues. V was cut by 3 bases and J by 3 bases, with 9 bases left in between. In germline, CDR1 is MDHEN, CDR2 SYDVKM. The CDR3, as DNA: TGTGCCAGCAGTTTCAACCCCTTCTACGAGCAGTACTTC. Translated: CASSFNPFYEQYF.

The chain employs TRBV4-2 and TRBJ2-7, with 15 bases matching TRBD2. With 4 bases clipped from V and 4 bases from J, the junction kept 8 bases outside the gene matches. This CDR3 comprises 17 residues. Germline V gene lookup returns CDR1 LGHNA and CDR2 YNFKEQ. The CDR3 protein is CASSRGLAGGARYEQYF. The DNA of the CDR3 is TGTGCCAGCAGCCGAGGACTAGCGGGAGGGGCGAGATACGAGCAGTACTTC.

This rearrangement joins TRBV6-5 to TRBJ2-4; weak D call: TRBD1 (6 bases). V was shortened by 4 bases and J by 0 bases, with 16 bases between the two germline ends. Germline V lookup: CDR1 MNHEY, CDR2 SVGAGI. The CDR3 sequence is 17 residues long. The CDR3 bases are TGTGCCAGCAGTTTATCATCAGGGGCTGGAGCCAAAAACATTCAGTACTTC. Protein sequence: CASSLSSGAGAKNIQYF.

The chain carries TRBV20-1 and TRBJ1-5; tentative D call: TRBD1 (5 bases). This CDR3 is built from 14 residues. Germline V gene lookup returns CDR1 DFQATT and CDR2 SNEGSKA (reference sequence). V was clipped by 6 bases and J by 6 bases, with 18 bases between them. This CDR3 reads CSAISNRPGQPQHF. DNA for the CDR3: TGCAGTGCCATATCGAACAGGCCGGGTCAGCCCCAGCATTTT.

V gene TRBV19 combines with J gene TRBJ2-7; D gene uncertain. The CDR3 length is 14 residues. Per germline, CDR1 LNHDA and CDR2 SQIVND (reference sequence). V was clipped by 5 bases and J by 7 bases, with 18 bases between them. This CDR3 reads CASSPWEQRVEQYF. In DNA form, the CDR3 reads TGTGCCAGTAGTCCATGGGAACAAAGGGTGGAGCAGTACTTC. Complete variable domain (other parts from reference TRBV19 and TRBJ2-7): DGGITQSPKYLFRKEGQNVTLSCEQNLNHDAMYWYRQDPGQGLRLIYYSQIVNDFQKGDIAEGYSVSREKKESFPLTVTSAQKNPTAFYLCASSPWEQRVEQYFGPGTRLTVT.

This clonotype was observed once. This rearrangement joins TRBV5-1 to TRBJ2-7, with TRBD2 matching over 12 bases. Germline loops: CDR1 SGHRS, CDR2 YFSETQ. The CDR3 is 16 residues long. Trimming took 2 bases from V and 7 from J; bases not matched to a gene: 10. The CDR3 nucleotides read TGCGCCAGCAGCTTTCCGGCTAGCGGGGGGGCCGATGAGCAGTACTTC. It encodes CASSFPASGGADEQYF. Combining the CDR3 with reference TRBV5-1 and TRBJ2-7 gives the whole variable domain KAGVTQTPRYLIKTRGQQVTLSCSPISGHRSVSWYQQTPGQGLQFLFEYFSETQRNKGNFPGRFSGRQFSNSRSEMNVSTLELGDSALYLCASSFPASGGADEQYFGPGTRLTVT.

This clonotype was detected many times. The CDR3 spells CASSSGISEAFF. The CDR3 DNA follows: TGTGCCAGCAGTTCAGGGATATCTGAAGCTTTCTTT. The chain has TRBV12-3 or TRBV12-4 and TRBJ1-1; D possibly corresponds to TRBD1 (5 bases). This CDR3 region has 12 residues. V dropped 4 bases and J dropped 6 bases, with 9 bases sitting between them.

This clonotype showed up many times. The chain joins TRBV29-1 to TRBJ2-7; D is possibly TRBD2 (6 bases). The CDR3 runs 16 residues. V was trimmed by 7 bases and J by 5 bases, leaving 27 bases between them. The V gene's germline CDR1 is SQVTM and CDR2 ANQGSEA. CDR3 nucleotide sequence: TGCAGCGGCTCGGAAGCAGGTAGCGGCATGGGCCACGAGCAGTACTTC. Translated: CSGSEAGSGMGHEQYF.